This TCR beta chain was documented in a study of T cells after yellow fever vaccination. Looking at the study overall: Low-cell-number fractions underwent preparation using SMART-Seq v4 Ultra Low Input. Study-level findings and limits: There was a small share of clonotypes that showed up in both the CD4 and CD8 compartments. Secondary responses were weaker yet peaked faster, day 5 versus 15.

The CDR3 has 18 residues. The V gene's germline CDR1 is SGHRS and CDR2 YFSETQ. Trimming shortened V by 0 bases and J by 0 bases, and 16 bases separated the two germline ends. This clonotype has at least ten counts. Its antigen is unidentified. Each CDR3 protein is one row after TCRdb ran MiXCR on the 5' RACE reads. This sample carries 300,000 to 350,000 distinct CDR3 sequences, almost 4% of them seen once, and the ten largest clones take approximately 25%. The specimen was PBMCs, collected 5 days after the yellow fever booster vaccination. The V call is TRBV5-1, the J call TRBJ1-3, with a possible D match to TRBD1 (5 bases). The receptor's source is a man younger than 30 who received the YFV17D yellow fever vaccine. DNA of the CDR3: TGCGCCAGCAGCTTGGATCCCCAGGGCAAATCCTCTGGAAACACCATATATTTT. Translated: CASSLDPQGKSSGNTIYF.